The clone carrying this T cell receptor (beta chain) has ten or more counts. The target antigen is unknown. The data were obtained in a study of Graves' ophthalmopathy and Graves' hyperthyroidism. Findings of the study overall: A classifier, a 13-signature model, separated ophthalmopathy from stable hyperthyroidism with more than 85% sensitivity and 75% to 83% specificity.

The length of the CDR3 is 14 residues. The V and J ends lost 0 bases and 5 bases respectively, with 11 bases between them. Germline CDR1 reads SGHRS; CDR2 reads YFSETQ. Amplification of TCR beta CDR3 regions used RNA transcripts. HTBI-primed RT-PCR formed the first round, and a multiplex PCR formed the second. MiXCR, applied by TCRdb to the multiplex PCR reads, yields one record per CDR3 protein. The repertoire has a few hundred thousand distinct CDR3 sequences, less than 40% of them found once; the top ten carry less than 4.5%. The chain combines TRBV5-1 with TRBJ1-2; D gene unclear. The specimen was peripheral blood or thyroid tissue (not recorded which). The receptor comes from an adult man with Graves' hyperthyroidism. The CDR3: CASSLDPALYGYTF. The CDR3 coding sequence is TGCGCCAGCAGCTTGGACCCAGCCCTTTATGGCTACACCTTC.